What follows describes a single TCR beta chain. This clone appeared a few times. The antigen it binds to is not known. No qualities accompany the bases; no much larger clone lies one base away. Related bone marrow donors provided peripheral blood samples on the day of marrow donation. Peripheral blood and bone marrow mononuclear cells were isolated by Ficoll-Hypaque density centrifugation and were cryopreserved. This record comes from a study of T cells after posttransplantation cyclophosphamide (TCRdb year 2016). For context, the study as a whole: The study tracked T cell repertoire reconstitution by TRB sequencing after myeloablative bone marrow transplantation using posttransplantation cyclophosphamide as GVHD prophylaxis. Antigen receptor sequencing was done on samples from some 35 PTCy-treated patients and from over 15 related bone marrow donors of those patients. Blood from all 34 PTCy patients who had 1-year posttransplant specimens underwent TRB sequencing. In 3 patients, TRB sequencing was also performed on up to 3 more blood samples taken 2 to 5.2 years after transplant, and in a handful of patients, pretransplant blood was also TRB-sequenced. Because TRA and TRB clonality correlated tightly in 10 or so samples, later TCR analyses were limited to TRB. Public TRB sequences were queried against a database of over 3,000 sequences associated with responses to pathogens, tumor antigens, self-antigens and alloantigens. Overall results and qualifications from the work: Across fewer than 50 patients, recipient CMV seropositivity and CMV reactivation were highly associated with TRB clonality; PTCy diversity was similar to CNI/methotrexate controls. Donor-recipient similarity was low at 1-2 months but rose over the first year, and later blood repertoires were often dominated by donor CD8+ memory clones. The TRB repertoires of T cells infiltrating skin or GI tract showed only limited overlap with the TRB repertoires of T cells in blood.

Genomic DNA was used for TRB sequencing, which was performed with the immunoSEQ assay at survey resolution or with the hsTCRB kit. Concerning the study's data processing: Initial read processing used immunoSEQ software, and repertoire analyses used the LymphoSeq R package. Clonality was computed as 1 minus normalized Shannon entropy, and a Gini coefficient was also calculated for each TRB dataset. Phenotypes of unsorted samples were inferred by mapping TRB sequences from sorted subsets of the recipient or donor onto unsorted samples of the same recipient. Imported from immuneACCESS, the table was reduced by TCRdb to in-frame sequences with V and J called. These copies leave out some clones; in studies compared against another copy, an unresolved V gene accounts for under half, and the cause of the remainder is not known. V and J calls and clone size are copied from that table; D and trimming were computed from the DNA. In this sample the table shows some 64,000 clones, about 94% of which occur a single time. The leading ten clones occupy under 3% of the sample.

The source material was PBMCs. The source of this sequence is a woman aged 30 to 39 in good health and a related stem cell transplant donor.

The bases read TGTGCCAGCAGATATACAGGGTCTGAAGCTTTCTTT. This yields the protein CASRYTGSEAFF. Recombination linked TRBV2 to TRBJ1-1; TRBD1 is a weak D gene call, 6 bases matching. The CDR3, cysteine through phenylalanine, is 12 amino acids long. The only DNA kept is the CDR3, 36 bases in frame from the first base. The germline V gene gives CDR1 as SNHLY and CDR2 as FYNNEI. A distance of 11 bases separates the germline ends of V and J, which lose 6 bases and 6 bases respectively.